These 20 T cell receptor beta chains were all obtained from the same sample, sequenced in a study of human T cells and chemical hapten exposure. Time point in this sample: healthy volunteer bleed at 6 weeks. Unfractionated whole blood yielded total RNA. MiXCR, run by TCRdb on the RACE reads, gives a single entry per CDR3 protein. The sample has roughly 71,000 distinct CDR3 sequences, roughly 6.6% seen once. The sequencing sample was made of whole blood. Every receptor here comes from a female donor in good health. Some clones in this sample may be carry-over from other donors' samples.

This rearrangement joins TRBV10-3 to TRBJ2-5; 7 bases agree with TRBD2. The CDR3 extends over 15 amino acids. Germline CDR1 is ENHRY and CDR2 is SYGVKD. After removal of 3 bases from V and 2 bases from J, the junction contained 6 bases not matched to a gene. CDR3 coding DNA: TGTGCCATCAGTGATTCGAGGACTAGTCAAGAGACCCAGTACTTC. Translating it yields CAISDSRTSQETQYF.

This clonotype was observed a few times. J is TRBJ2-2 and V is TRBV7-2; a possible D gene is TRBD2 (5 bases). The CDR3 has 13 amino acids. Deletions cut 2 bases from V and 7 bases from J, with 8 bases between. Germline loops: CDR1 SGHTA, CDR2 FQGNSA. As DNA, the CDR3 is TGTGCCAGCAGCTTACGGGAAAGCGGGGAGCTGTTTTTT. Encoded protein: CASSLRESGELFF.

This clonotype was picked up a small number of times. The chain carries TRBV7-6 and TRBJ2-5, with TRBD1 as a possible D gene (6 bases). V dropped 4 bases and J dropped 1 base, with 10 bases sitting between them. This CDR3 contains 14 residues. In germline, CDR1 is SGHVS, CDR2 FNYEAQ. The CDR3 DNA sequence: TGTGCCAGCAGCTCCTTAGGGGGCCAAGAGACCCAGTACTTC. It is translated as CASSSLGGQETQYF.

This clonotype was recorded at least ten times. The rearrangement uses TRBV12-3 or TRBV12-4 and TRBJ2-6; TRBD1 agrees at 8 bases. Trimming took 3 bases from V and 3 from J; bases not matched to a gene: 7. This CDR3 has 17 residues. As DNA, the CDR3 is TGTGCCAGCAGTTTCGCTCAGGGGGCTGGTGGGGCCAACGTCCTGACTTTC. This encodes CASSFAQGAGGANVLTF.

This clonotype has ten or more counts. V and J are TRBV15 and TRBJ2-7; 8 positions agree with TRBD1. CDR3 length equals 15 residues. V trimming: 1 base; J trimming: 6 bases; junction bases outside the gene matches: 8. CDR1 is LNHNV and CDR2 is YYDKDF in the germline V gene (reference sequence). CDR3 nucleotides: TGTGCCACCAGCAGAGCTCAGGGGGCGCGTTTCGAGCAGTACTTC. Residues: CATSRAQGARFEQYF.

This clonotype was detected ten times or more. The chain combines TRBV12-3 or TRBV12-4 with TRBJ2-1, with TRBD2 as a possible D gene (6 bases). Deletions cut 6 bases from V and 4 bases from J, with 16 bases between. The CDR3 length is 15 residues. CDR3 bases: TGTGCCAGCAGGGTAGGCGGGAAGGGTTACAATGAGCAGTTCTTC. Protein: CASRVGGKGYNEQFF.

This clonotype was found many times. The chain combines TRBV2 with TRBJ2-5; D not certain. The CDR3 extends over 14 amino acids. Trimming shortened V by 6 bases and J by 5 bases, and 16 bases separated the two germline ends. From germline, CDR1 is SNHLY and CDR2 FYNNEI. For the CDR3, the DNA is TGTGCCAGCAGCCCCGGCTCCACGTCTGAGACCCAGTACTTC. Its protein product is CASSPGSTSETQYF.

This clonotype was seen at least ten times. The chain combines TRBV29-1 with TRBJ2-4, with 7 nucleotides matching TRBD1. CDR3 length: 13 amino acids. The ends lost 6 bases at V and 8 bases at J; junction bases unmatched: 10. Looked up from germline, CDR1 is SQVTM and CDR2 is ANQGSEA. CDR3 DNA sequence: TGCAGCGTACTCGGGACAGCCGGGGACATTCAGTACTTC. Translating gives CSVLGTAGDIQYF.

Ten or more counts support this clonotype. V and J are TRBV29-1 and TRBJ2-1; 13 bases line up with TRBD2. This CDR3 has 14 amino acids. The J segment lost 4 bases and the V segment lost 4 bases, leaving 1 base of the junction unmatched. Germline V gene lookup returns CDR1 SQVTM and CDR2 ANQGSEA. DNA of the CDR3: TGCAGCGTTGGGACTAGCGGGAGATACAATGAGCAGTTCTTC. Protein: CSVGTSGRYNEQFF.

The chain joins TRBV6-6 to TRBJ1-2; possible D gene TRBD1, 6 bases. Trimming pared 0 bases from V and 4 bases from J, leaving 9 bases between. Germline V gives CDR1 MNHNY, CDR2 SVGAGI (reference sequence). The CDR3 runs 14 residues. The CDR3 DNA sequence: TGTGCCAGCAGTTACTCTTCAGGGGCCTATGGCTACACCTTC. The encoded protein is CASSYSSGAYGYTF.

The chain recombines TRBV18 with TRBJ2-6; D tentatively fits TRBD1 or TRBD2 (5 bases each). Germline V CDR1 and CDR2: KGHSH, LQKENI. The V end lost 5 bases, the J end lost 7 bases, and 9 bases lay between the germline ends. The CDR3 runs to 13 residues. In DNA form, the CDR3 reads TGTGCCAGCTCAACCGGGACCGCCAACGTCCTGACTTTC. It encodes CASSTGTANVLTF.

This clonotype was seen ten or more times. V usage is TRBV10-1 and J usage is TRBJ2-7; TRBD1 aligns across 8 bases. Germline trimming cut 6 bases from V and 7 bases from J; bases unmatched to any gene: 14. CDR1 and CDR2 (germline): WNHNN, SYGVQD (reference sequence). The CDR3 spans 15 residues. CDR3 sequence reads: CASSPHGQGLGEQYF. CDR3 bases: TGCGCCAGCAGCCCCCACGGACAGGGTTTGGGGGAGCAGTACTTC.

The chain couples TRBV14 to TRBJ1-1; 7 bases are a match to TRBD1. This CDR3 is 14 amino acids long. The germline gives CDR1 SGHDN, CDR2 FVKESK. V was clipped by 4 bases and J by 4 bases; unmatched bases: 6. CDR3: CASSLQGSGTEAFF. CDR3 sequence (DNA): TGTGCCAGCAGCCTACAGGGGTCGGGCACTGAAGCTTTCTTT.

This clonotype was observed many times. The chain employs TRBV7-9 and TRBJ1-1; D gene ambiguous. Germline CDR1 SEHNR, CDR2 FQNEAQ (reference sequence). This CDR3 has 13 residues. V was cut by 4 bases and J by 8 bases, with 14 bases left in between. In nucleotides, the CDR3 is TGTGCCAGCAGCTCCGGGGAAGCCGAGGAAGCTTTCTTT. Amino acids: CASSSGEAEEAFF. Full variable domain (remainder filled in from reference TRBV7-9 and TRBJ1-1): DTGVSQNPRHKITKRGQNVTFRCDPISEHNRLYWYRQTLGQGPEFLTYFQNEAQLEKSRLLSDRFSAERPKGSFSTLEIQRTEQGDSAMYLCASSSGEAEEAFFGQGTRLTVV.

This clonotype came up many times. This chain uses TRBV20-1 with TRBJ1-4; perhaps TRBD1 as D (5 bases). This CDR3 comprises 14 residues. CDR1 and CDR2 (germline): DFQATT, SNEGSKA (reference sequence). The V gene lost 3 bases and the J gene lost 0 bases, with 8 bases spanning the gap. The DNA of the CDR3 is TGCAGTGCTAGGAGGGACGCAACTAATGAAAAACTGTTTTTT. Protein sequence: CSARRDATNEKLFF.

For this clonotype: This may be a read error, as it is one base from a much larger clone. This chain joins TRBV4-2 and TRBJ2-7; 7 bases line up with TRBD2. The CDR3 sequence is 15 residues long. The J segment lost 3 bases and the V segment lost 5 bases, leaving 10 bases of the junction unmatched. The germline V gene has CDR1 LGHNA and CDR2 YNFKEQ. The CDR3 sequence: CASSKSSSGNYEQYF. For the CDR3, the DNA is TGTGCCAGCAGCAAAAGTTCCAGCGGGAACTACGAGCAGTACTTC.

The table lists this clonotype with many counts. The V gene is TRBV10-3, the J gene TRBJ2-3, with 7 positions matching TRBD2. Losses at the gene ends were 2 bases for V and 5 bases for J; bases not matched to a gene: 10. Looked up from germline, CDR1 is ENHRY and CDR2 is SYGVKD. CDR3 length: 16 amino acids. CDR3 sequence: CAISENSREFRDTQYF. As DNA, the CDR3 is TGTGCCATCAGTGAGAACTCGCGGGAGTTTCGAGATACGCAGTATTTT.

V and J are TRBV7-8 and TRBJ1-5; D is perhaps TRBD1 (5 bases). The V end was cut by 4 bases, the J end by 1 base, with 17 bases between. In germline, CDR1 is SGHVS, CDR2 FQNEAQ. This CDR3 region has 17 residues. The CDR3 loop reads CASSSFPGPRSNQPQHF. DNA for the CDR3: TGTGCCAGCAGCTCGTTTCCGGGACCGCGGAGCAATCAGCCCCAGCATTTT.

This clonotype was observed a few times. This chain joins TRBV29-1 and TRBJ1-1; D possibly corresponds to TRBD1 (5 bases). The CDR3 extends over 14 amino acids. V was pared by 2 bases and J by 5 bases, with 15 bases between. Germline values: CDR1 SQVTM, CDR2 ANQGSEA. The CDR3 DNA follows: TGCAGCGTTGAAATGAGGGGCAGAGGTACTGAAGCTTTCTTT. Its translation is CSVEMRGRGTEAFF.

This clonotype was counted ten times or more. The chain combines TRBV6-2 or TRBV6-3 with TRBJ1-1; D gene ambiguous. V was clipped by 0 bases and J by 4 bases, with 9 bases between them. CDR1 is MNHEY and CDR2 is SVGEGT in the germline V gene. CDR3 length equals 14 residues. The CDR3 is CASSYSDEGTEAFF. As DNA, the CDR3 is TGTGCCAGCAGTTACTCCGACGAGGGCACTGAAGCTTTCTTT.